The 25 T cell receptor beta chains listed next were all sequenced from one sample in a study of tumor-infiltrating lymphocytes in localized non-small cell lung cancer. TCRdb keeps only in-frame clones here, not all; method: immunoSEQ multiplex PCR. Among 3,000 to 4,000 clones listed, 60% to 70% were seen once. Specimen: uninvolved lung tissue not adjacent to the tumor. The receptor set was obtained from a human donor with non-small cell lung cancer.

Within the sample, this clone is large. The chain employs TRBV7-6 and TRBJ1-3; D is perhaps TRBD1 (6 bases). V lost 1 base, J lost 0 bases, and 16 bases lay in between. The CDR3 loop spans 18 amino acids. Germline V lookup: CDR1 SGHVS, CDR2 FNYEAQ. The CDR3 is CASSLEGGTAVSGNTIYF. DNA for the CDR3: TGTGCCAGCAGCTTAGAGGGGGGGACGGCTGTCTCTGGAAACACCATATATTTT.

This chain connects TRBV23-1 to TRBJ2-7; a weak D match, TRBD2 (7 bases). TRBV23-1 is designated an ORF whose function remains uncertain. V was clipped by 2 bases and J by 4 bases, with 18 bases between them. The CDR3 runs 16 residues. CDR3 amino acids: CASSQRPGGQGYEQYF. CDR3 nucleotide sequence: TGCGCCAGCAGTCAACGTCCCGGGGGGCAGGGGTACGAGCAGTACTTC.

This clone was observed a few times. The V and J genes are TRBV19 and TRBJ2-5, with TRBD2 matching 11 bases. Trimming took 6 bases from V and 1 from J; bases not matched to a gene: 16. This CDR3 region has 19 residues. Germline V gene lookup returns CDR1 LNHDA and CDR2 SQIVND (reference sequence). The DNA of the CDR3 is TGTGCCAGTAGCAATCCCCGGCTAGCGGGGGGAATGGGCCAAGAGACCCAGTACTTC. Its translation is CASSNPRLAGGMGQETQYF.

This clone was recorded only once. The rearrangement links TRBV4-3 to TRBJ2-5; tentative D call: TRBD1 (5 bases). The CDR3 totals 13 residues. V gave up 0 bases and J gave up 7 bases, with 9 bases separating them. Germline values: CDR1 LGHNA, CDR2 YSLEER. CDR3 in amino acids: CASSQDIRVTQYF. The CDR3 DNA reads TGCGCCAGCAGCCAAGATATCAGGGTGACCCAGTACTTC.

The chain is built from TRBV5-1 and TRBJ2-2; 10 bases are a match to TRBD1. There are 15 residues in the CDR3. Germline V gene lookup returns CDR1 SGHRS and CDR2 YFSETQ. Germline trimming cut 4 bases from V and 3 bases from J; bases unmatched to any gene: 3. Written as DNA, the CDR3 is TGCGCCAGCAGCACGACAGGGGGCTACACCGGGGAGCTGTTTTTT. Its protein is CASSTTGGYTGELFF. Full variable domain (remainder filled in from reference TRBV5-1 and TRBJ2-2): KAGVTQTPRYLIKTRGQQVTLSCSPISGHRSVSWYQQTPGQGLQFLFEYFSETQRNKGNFPGRFSGRQFSNSRSEMNVSTLELGDSALYLCASSTTGGYTGELFFGEGSRLTVL.

The sample holds one count of this clone. The chain employs TRBV5-2 and TRBJ2-6. TRBV5-2 is termed a pseudogene. The CDR3 contains 17 residues. CDR3 loop: CASNIIRYTKSGQRLTF. CDR3 nucleotide sequence: TGTGCCAGCAACATAATAAGATACACAAAGTCGGGCCAACGCCTGACTTTC.

The V call is TRBV29-1, the J call TRBJ1-5; 8 bases are shared with TRBD1. V shed 6 bases, J shed 3 bases, and the junction held 4 bases outside the gene matches. CDR3 size: 13 residues. Germline CDR1 SQVTM, CDR2 ANQGSEA. The CDR3 loop is CSVQGAYNQPQHF. As DNA, the CDR3 is TGCAGCGTGCAGGGGGCTTACAATCAGCCCCAGCATTTT.

This clone has only one observation. The chain employs TRBV11-2 and TRBJ2-7; D possibly corresponds to TRBD2 (5 bases). This CDR3 is built from 14 residues. Trimming removed 0 bases from V and 2 bases from J, with 8 bases in between. CDR1 is SGHAT and CDR2 is FQNNGV in the germline V gene. The CDR3 nucleotides are TGTGCCAGCAGCTTAGATAGCGTAGCCTACGAGCAGTACTTC. It specifies CASSLDSVAYEQYF.

V gene TRBV5-4 combines with J gene TRBJ2-1, with 8 bases that match TRBD2. CDR3 length: 15 residues. The ends lost 2 bases at V and 5 bases at J; junction bases unmatched: 6. Per germline, CDR1 SGHNT and CDR2 YYREEE (reference sequence). CDR3: CASSFVAGRNNEQFF. Written as DNA, the CDR3 is TGTGCCAGCAGCTTTGTAGCGGGAAGGAACAATGAGCAGTTCTTC.

In nucleotides, the CDR3 is TGTGCCAGCAGCCAAGTTGACGGGGGCGACTATGGCTACACCTTC. Residues: CASSQVDGGDYGYTF. The genes are TRBV2 and TRBJ1-2, with D possibly matching TRBD1 (6 bases). Between the trimmed V and J ends, which lost 6 bases and 3 bases, there was a span of 17 bases. Germline-derived CDR1 and CDR2 are SNHLY and FYNNEI. The CDR3 is 15 residues long.

This sequence joins TRBV7-2 and TRBJ1-4; D unclear. The CDR3 is 15 residues long. CDR1 is SGHTA, CDR2 FQGNSA, per germline. The V end lost 5 bases, the J end lost 2 bases, and 12 bases lay between the germline ends. The CDR3 region has the DNA TGTGCCAGCAGCCCCATCGCGGGGACTAATGAAAAACTGTTTTTT. Translating it yields CASSPIAGTNEKLFF. Drawing the rest from reference TRBV7-2 and TRBJ1-4, the complete variable domain is GAGVSQSPSNKVTEKGKDVELRCDPISGHTALYWYRQSLGQGLEFLIYFQGNSAPDKSGLPSDRFSAERTGGSVSTLTIQRTQQEDSAVYLCASSPIAGTNEKLFFGSGTQLSVL.

The chain employs TRBV6-4 and TRBJ2-1, with 10 bases aligning to TRBD1. The V segment lost 3 bases and the J segment 8 bases; nucleotides outside the gene matches: 4. CDR3 length equals 14 residues. From germline, CDR1 is MRHNA and CDR2 SNTAGT. The CDR3 is CASSDPGTGDEQFF. The CDR3 DNA reads as TGTGCCAGCAGTGATCCCGGGACAGGGGATGAGCAGTTCTTC.

The chain links TRBV6-6 to TRBJ2-7; D unclear. Trimming took 6 bases from V and 7 from J, leaving 13 bases between them. Germline V CDR1 and CDR2: MNHNY, SVGAGI (reference sequence). There are 12 residues in the CDR3. This chain's CDR3 is CASRDLFGEQYF. CDR3 in DNA: TGTGCCAGCAGGGACCTCTTTGGGGAGCAGTACTTC.

This chain connects TRBV7-2 to TRBJ2-7; D remains unclear. The germline V and J ends were trimmed by 1 base and 6 bases, with 10 bases remaining between them. The CDR3 has 13 amino acids. Germline V gene lookup returns CDR1 SGHTA and CDR2 FQGNSA. As DNA, the CDR3 is TGTGCCAGCAGCTTAGGGGCGAGCCGCGAGCAGTACTTC. Its protein is CASSLGASREQYF.

The gene calls are TRBV7-2 and TRBJ2-5; 7 bases agree with TRBD2. V was clipped by 4 bases and J by 2 bases; unmatched bases: 1. Germline V gene lookup returns CDR1 SGHTA and CDR2 FQGNSA. This CDR3 spans 13 amino acids. The CDR3 spells CASSSGLQETQYF. As DNA, the CDR3 is TGTGCCAGCAGCTCGGGACTACAAGAGACCCAGTACTTC.

The chain carries TRBV6-1 and TRBJ1-5; D gene uncertain. The CDR3 contains 14 residues. The V end lost 3 bases, the J end lost 4 bases, and 10 bases lay between the germline ends. Germline CDR1 is MNHNS and CDR2 is SASEGT. The CDR3 region is CASSEAGWNQPQHF. The DNA of the CDR3 is TGTGCCAGCAGTGAGGCGGGTTGGAATCAGCCCCAGCATTTT.

CDR3 coding DNA: TGTGCCAGCAGTCTCGACAGGGGCTCCGGGGAGACCCAGTACTTC. It translates to CASSLDRGSGETQYF. The V gene is TRBV2, the J gene TRBJ2-5; 8 bases map to TRBD1. The CDR3 totals 15 residues. After removal of 5 bases from V and 5 bases from J, the junction contained 10 bases not matched to a gene. CDR1 is SNHLY, CDR2 FYNNEI, per germline.

The rearrangement uses TRBV2 and TRBJ1-3; no clear D gene. CDR1 SNHLY and CDR2 FYNNEI come from the germline V gene. The CDR3 consists of 12 residues. V was trimmed by 6 bases and J by 5 bases, leaving 8 bases between them. CDR3 protein: CASSLDRNTIYF. DNA of the CDR3: TGTGCCAGCAGCCTAGATAGAAACACCATATATTTT. Full variable domain (missing parts from reference TRBV2 and TRBJ1-3): EPEVTQTPSHQVTQMGQEVILRCVPISNHLYFYWYRQILGQKVEFLVSFYNNEISEKSEIFDDQFSVERPDGSNFTLKIRSTKLEDSAMYFCASSLDRNTIYFGEGSWLTVV.

This chain connects TRBV4-1 to TRBJ1-1, with no clear D. CDR3 size: 15 residues. The V gene lost 7 bases and the J gene lost 1 base, with 16 bases spanning the gap. CDR1 is MGHRA, CDR2 YSYEKL, per germline. Here the CDR3 reads CASTPRERENTEAFF. The CDR3 DNA sequence: TGCGCCAGCACCCCTCGGGAACGGGAGAACACTGAAGCTTTCTTT.

This chain uses TRBV15 with TRBJ1-2, with D maybe TRBD1 (6 bases). Deletions cut 0 bases from V and 4 bases from J, with 12 bases between. This CDR3 comprises 15 residues. Germline V gene data show CDR1 as LNHNV and CDR2 as YYDKDF (reference sequence). DNA of the CDR3: TGTGCCACCAGCAGAGATAGTCAGGGGAGCTATGGCTACACCTTC. The encoded protein is CATSRDSQGSYGYTF.

The rearrangement uses TRBV11-2 and TRBJ2-3, with 12 bases fitting TRBD2. The CDR3 loop spans 14 amino acids. J lost 4 bases, V lost 6 bases, and 2 bases had no gene match. Germline CDR1 is SGHAT and CDR2 is FQNNGV. DNA of the CDR3: TGTGCCAGCAGTACTAGCGGGAGGTCAGATACGCAGTATTTT. Its protein is CASSTSGRSDTQYF. The full variable domain, with the rest looked up from reference TRBV11-2 and TRBJ2-3, is EAGVAQSPRYKIIEKRQSVAFWCNPISGHATLYWYQQILGQGPKLLIQFQNNGVVDDSQLPKDRFSAERLKGVDSTLKIQPAKLEDSAVYLCASSTSGRSDTQYFGPGTRLTVL.

The V and J genes are TRBV19 and TRBJ2-3; D tentatively fits TRBD1 or TRBD2 (5 bases each). Germline V lookup: CDR1 LNHDA, CDR2 SQIVND (reference sequence). This CDR3 spans 13 amino acids. V gave up 7 bases and J gave up 3 bases, with 11 bases separating them. The DNA for the CDR3 is TGTGCCAGTAATGGGGGTCGAACAGATACGCAGTATTTT. Its protein product is CASNGGRTDTQYF.

This clone was recorded a few times. The gene calls are TRBV13 and TRBJ1-2; D ambiguous. V was pared by 3 bases and J by 3 bases, with 8 bases between. Per the germline V gene, CDR1 is PRHDT and CDR2 is FYEKMQ (reference sequence). The CDR3 has 13 amino acids. The CDR3 reads CASSLGQDYGYTF. Written as DNA, the CDR3 is TGTGCCAGCAGCTTGGGTCAGGACTATGGCTACACCTTC.

This clone is labeled as medium-sized. The chain combines TRBV21-1 with TRBJ1-6. TRBV21-1 is an annotated pseudogene. This CDR3 contains 20 residues. CDR3 region: CASSKESGGQTGNYNSPLHF. The CDR3 DNA reads as TGTGCCAGCAGCAAGGAATCGGGAGGGCAAACAGGGAACTATAATTCACCCCTCCACTTT.

The chain employs TRBV7-9 and TRBJ1-4, with D maybe TRBD1 (6 bases). V was trimmed by 4 bases and J by 7 bases, leaving 22 bases between them. This CDR3 region has 17 residues. CDR1 SEHNR and CDR2 FQNEAQ come from the germline V gene (reference sequence). CDR3 coding DNA: TGTGCCAGCAGCTCGGACAGTCCGCGACGCGATAGTGAAAAACTGTTTTTT. Protein sequence: CASSSDSPRRDSEKLFF. The variable domain in full, with the rest retrieved from reference TRBV7-9 and TRBJ1-4, is DTGVSQNPRHKITKRGQNVTFRCDPISEHNRLYWYRQTLGQGPEFLTYFQNEAQLEKSRLLSDRFSAERPKGSFSTLEIQRTEQGDSAMYLCASSSDSPRRDSEKLFFGSGTQLSVL.